The 23 T cell receptor beta chains listed next were all sequenced from one sample in a study of pediatric ulcerative colitis. TCRdb keeps only in-frame clones here, not all; method: immunoSEQ multiplex PCR. The sample shows 57,000 or so clones, 87% of them seen only once. The source material was blood. Every receptor here comes from a boy younger than 18 who was a control in a study of pediatric ulcerative colitis.

The chain carries TRBV28 and TRBJ2-6; 7 bases fit TRBD1. V trimming: 8 bases; J trimming: 4 bases; junction bases outside the gene matches: 20. This CDR3 has 19 amino acids. CDR1 is MDHEN, CDR2 SYDVKM, per germline. This CDR3 is CASPSTGTEDPLGANVLTF. The CDR3 DNA reads as TGTGCCAGCCCTAGCACCGGGACAGAGGACCCTCTGGGGGCCAACGTCCTGACTTTC. Using reference TRBV28 and TRBJ2-6 for the parts outside the CDR3, the full variable domain is DVKVTQSSRYLVKRTGEKVFLECVQDMDHENMFWYRQDPGLGLRLIYFSYDVKMKEKGDIPEGYSVSREKKERFSLILESASTNQTSMYLCASPSTGTEDPLGANVLTFGAGSRLTVL.

This clone was seen more than once but under ten times. The rearrangement uses TRBV6-1 and TRBJ1-1; 7 nucleotides agree with TRBD1. Germline V lookup: CDR1 MNHNS, CDR2 SASEGT. Trimming at V came to 5 bases and at J to 8 bases, leaving 8 bases not matched to a gene. The CDR3 loop spans 13 amino acids. The CDR3 loop is CASSTGQLGEAFF. CDR3 nucleotides: TGTGCCAGCAGTACGGGACAGCTAGGGGAAGCTTTCTTT.

This clone was seen only once. The chain couples TRBV9 to TRBJ2-4, with D maybe TRBD1 (5 bases). The CDR3 loop spans 14 amino acids. Germline-derived CDR1 and CDR2 are SGDLS and YYNGEE. The V and J ends lost 3 bases and 0 bases respectively, with 7 bases between them. CDR3 DNA sequence: TGTGCCAGCAGCGGCAGGGAAGCCAAAAACATTCAGTACTTC. Protein: CASSGREAKNIQYF. The full variable domain, rest sourced from reference TRBV9 and TRBJ2-4, is DSGVTQTPKHLITATGQRVTLRCSPRSGDLSVYWYQQSLDQGLQFLIQYYNGEERAKGNILERFSAQQFPDLHSELNLSSLELGDSALYFCASSGREAKNIQYFGAGTRLSVL.

The chain couples TRBV10-1 to TRBJ1-2; D is possibly TRBD1 (5 bases). Between the trimmed V and J ends, which lost 8 bases and 5 bases, there was a span of 9 bases. There are 11 residues in the CDR3. In germline, CDR1 is WNHNN, CDR2 SYGVQD (reference sequence). The chain's CDR3 is CASGDAYGYTF. CDR3 sequence (DNA): TGCGCCAGCGGGGACGCGTATGGCTACACCTTC.

The CDR3 spells CSVETGEQYF. CDR3 bases: TGCAGCGTTGAAACGGGCGAGCAGTACTTC. The rearrangement links TRBV29-1 to TRBJ2-7; D is uncertain. Germline V gives CDR1 SQVTM, CDR2 ANQGSEA. The CDR3 spans 10 residues. The V gene lost 2 bases and the J gene lost 6 bases, with 5 bases spanning the gap.

The gene calls are TRBV28 and TRBJ1-3; no clear D. The V and J ends lost 3 bases and 4 bases respectively, with 13 bases between them. Germline V gene data show CDR1 as MDHEN and CDR2 as SYDVKM. The CDR3 is 15 residues long. The CDR3 region is CASSLGSFSGNTIYF. As DNA, the CDR3 is TGTGCCAGCAGTTTGGGGAGTTTTTCGGGAAACACCATATATTTT.

This clone was counted only a few times. The chain combines TRBV11-2 with TRBJ1-3; TRBD1 might be the D (6 bases). V was clipped by 5 bases and J by 2 bases, with 13 bases between them. This CDR3 region has 15 residues. Germline loops: CDR1 SGHAT, CDR2 FQNNGV. The CDR3 reads CASSGGHTTGNTIYF. Written as DNA, the CDR3 is TGTGCCAGCAGCGGGGGACATACTACTGGAAACACCATATATTTT.

The CDR3 reads CASSLDEARGYTF. CDR3 nucleotides: TGTGCCAGTAGCCTAGACGAGGCGAGGGGCTACACCTTC. The V and J genes are TRBV19 and TRBJ1-2; D call uncertain. V lost 6 bases and J 8 bases, leaving 16 bases between the germline ends. The CDR3 is 13 amino acids. The germline CDR1 and CDR2 sequences are LNHDA and SQIVND (reference sequence).

This rearrangement joins TRBV28 to TRBJ2-2; TRBD2 matches at 7 bases. This CDR3 contains 15 residues. Trimming took 6 bases from V and 3 from J; bases not matched to a gene: 7. Germline CDR1 and CDR2: MDHEN and SYDVKM. The CDR3 bases are TGTGCCAGCAGCCCAATGCGGGAGTACACCGGGGAGCTGTTTTTT. It translates to CASSPMREYTGELFF.

The chain carries TRBV20-1 and TRBJ2-7; no clear D gene. The CDR3 is made up of 10 amino acids. Germline lookup yields CDR1 DFQATT and CDR2 SNEGSKA (reference sequence). V shed 3 bases and J shed 1 base, with 1 base lying between them. This chain's CDR3 is CSARSYEQYF. The CDR3 bases are TGCAGTGCTAGGTCCTACGAGCAGTACTTC.

The chain recombines TRBV4-2 with TRBJ2-7; 10 bases are shared with TRBD2. Per the germline V gene, CDR1 is LGHNA and CDR2 is YNFKEQ. J gave up 0 bases and V 1 base, and 0 bases lay outside the gene matches. This CDR3 region has 15 residues. The CDR3 spells CASSQGLAGSYEQYF. In DNA form, the CDR3 reads TGTGCCAGCAGCCAAGGACTAGCGGGCTCCTACGAGCAGTACTTC.

This clone showed up just a few times. The genes are TRBV30 and TRBJ2-7; TRBD1 agrees at 9 bases. Germline-derived CDR1 and CDR2 are GTSNPN and SVGIG (reference sequence). V lost 0 bases and J lost 5; bases outside the gene matches: 8. CDR3 length equals 15 residues. The CDR3 protein is CAWSVDRGIVDEQYF. The CDR3 DNA reads as TGTGCCTGGAGTGTCGACAGGGGGATCGTCGACGAGCAGTACTTC.

This chain links TRBV19 with TRBJ2-1; 7 bases match TRBD2. This CDR3 contains 18 residues. CDR1 is LNHDA and CDR2 is SQIVND in the germline V gene (reference sequence). V gave up 3 bases and J gave up 5 bases; unmatched junction bases: 16. CDR3 DNA sequence: TGTGCCAGTAGTATCCACCCAGCCCCGGCTAGCGGAAACAATGAGCAGTTCTTC. Its protein is CASSIHPAPASGNNEQFF. Together with reference TRBV19 and TRBJ2-1, the CDR3 gives the full variable domain: DGGITQSPKYLFRKEGQNVTLSCEQNLNHDAMYWYRQDPGQGLRLIYYSQIVNDFQKGDIAEGYSVSREKKESFPLTVTSAQKNPTAFYLCASSIHPAPASGNNEQFFGPGTRLTVL.

The chain carries TRBV27 and TRBJ2-3; TRBD2 agrees at 9 bases. Looked up from germline, CDR1 is MNHEY and CDR2 is SMNVEV (reference sequence). The CDR3 contains 16 residues. V was pared by 2 bases and J by 2 bases, with 5 bases of the junction left unmatched. The CDR3 region has the DNA TGTGCCAGCAGTTTACAGGGGGGACTAGCCACAGATACGCAGTATTTT. Translating it yields CASSLQGGLATDTQYF.

The chain recombines TRBV18 with TRBJ1-5, with D tentatively TRBD1 (5 bases). The V and J ends lost 3 bases and 6 bases respectively, with 18 bases between them. The CDR3 extends over 16 amino acids. Germline loops: CDR1 KGHSH, CDR2 LQKENI. The CDR3 reads CASSPGEGQAGQPQHF. The CDR3 DNA reads TGTGCCAGCTCACCGGGTGAAGGACAAGCAGGTCAGCCCCAGCATTTT.

The chain recombines TRBV11-2 with TRBJ2-1; D may be TRBD1 (6 bases). The germline V gene has CDR1 SGHAT and CDR2 FQNNGV. This CDR3 region has 15 residues. Trimming took 4 bases from V and 8 from J, leaving 18 bases between them. The chain's CDR3 is CASSSPSGTSYEQFF. CDR3 DNA: TGTGCCAGCAGCTCCCCTTCCGGGACATCTTATGAGCAGTTCTTC.

The chain is built from TRBV11-2 and TRBJ2-7; TRBD1 aligns across 8 bases. V lost 5 bases and J lost 3; bases outside the gene matches: 3. CDR1 and CDR2 (germline): SGHAT, FQNNGV. The CDR3 is 13 residues long. The CDR3: CASSPGQVYEQYF. DNA for the CDR3: TGTGCCAGCAGCCCGGGACAGGTCTACGAGCAGTACTTC.

The chain carries TRBV25-1 and TRBJ2-3; D is unclear. The CDR3 covers 16 residues. Germline CDR1 is MGHDK and CDR2 is SYGVNS. Between the trimmed V and J ends, which lost 5 bases and 2 bases, there was a span of 17 bases. The CDR3 bases are TGTGCCAGCAGTCTACCGCACTACGCGAACACAGATACGCAGTATTTT. This translates into CASSLPHYANTDTQYF. The whole variable domain, remainder taken from reference TRBV25-1 and TRBJ2-3, is EADIYQTPRYLVIGTGKKITLECSQTMGHDKMYWYQQDPGMELHLIHYSYGVNSTEKGDLSSESTVSRIRTEHFPLTLESARPSHTSQYLCASSLPHYANTDTQYFGPGTRLTVL.

This clone turned up a few times. This sequence joins TRBV7-2 and TRBJ1-6, with a possible D match to TRBD1 (5 bases). Trimming took 2 bases from V and 7 from J, leaving 9 bases between them. This CDR3 spans 14 amino acids. Germline V gene lookup returns CDR1 SGHTA and CDR2 FQGNSA. The CDR3 region is CASSLRQGNSPLHF. CDR3 bases: TGTGCCAGCAGCTTAAGGCAGGGAAATTCACCCCTCCACTTT.

The V and J genes are TRBV2 and TRBJ2-7, with 8 nucleotides matching TRBD2. The CDR3 extends over 14 amino acids. Germline CDR1 reads SNHLY; CDR2 reads FYNNEI. Losses at the gene ends were 5 bases for V and 9 bases for J; bases not matched to a gene: 12. The CDR3 is CASSSGSSPAGQYF. In DNA form, the CDR3 reads TGTGCCAGCAGTAGCGGGAGCTCACCGGCGGGGCAGTACTTC.

The table lists this clone with a few counts. This chain uses TRBV25-1 with TRBJ2-7; D is perhaps TRBD1 or TRBD2 (6 bases each). Germline V gives CDR1 MGHDK, CDR2 SYGVNS. This CDR3 comprises 16 residues. Trimming removed 5 bases from V and 7 bases from J, with 24 bases in between. CDR3 amino acids: CASSPTRGGFGSEQYF. The CDR3 coding sequence is TGTGCCAGCAGTCCGACTCGAGGGGGGTTCGGGAGTGAGCAGTACTTC.

The V and J genes are TRBV28 and TRBJ2-5, with D perhaps assigned TRBD1 or TRBD2 (5 bases each). Germline-derived CDR1 and CDR2 are MDHEN and SYDVKM. The CDR3 is 16 residues long. The V gene lost 4 bases and the J gene lost 7 bases, with 22 bases spanning the gap. The CDR3 DNA reads TGTGCCAGCAGTTCGCGAGTGTCCCGGGGTAGGGGGACCCAGTACTTC. Encoded protein: CASSSRVSRGRGTQYF.

The chain employs TRBV23-1 and TRBJ2-7; perhaps TRBD1 as D (5 bases). TRBV23-1 is classed as an ORF, of uncertain function. The CDR3 covers 18 residues. V dropped 4 bases and J dropped 4 bases, with 26 bases sitting between them. The CDR3 sequence is CASSPPPHPRGRLYEQYF. CDR3 in DNA: TGCGCCAGCAGTCCCCCCCCGCATCCAAGGGGAAGATTATACGAGCAGTACTTC.